This T cell receptor (beta chain) was captured by sequencing in a study of shared clonotypes between healthy human individuals. As handled by the study authors: ImmunoSEQ only sent back junction sequences with no quality scores, so filtering was done differently. Clones were sequenced by immunoSEQ multiplex PCR, and TCRdb holds only the in-frame ones, with some missing. That table furnishes V, J and clone size, whereas the DNA furnished D and trimming. This sample yields more than 550,000 clones, of which roughly nine tenths are seen a single time; 24% belongs to the top ten. Naive CD8 cells, CD45RO-negative and positively selected for CCR7, excluded terminally differentiated effector memory CD45RA+ cells. As regards this clone: No antigen is known for it.

Study-level results: For naive CD4 cells, approximately 5% of clonotypes were shared across a handful of donors. Blood alone was sampled, and tissue repertoires likely differ. Sorted-subset sequencing was shown by rarefaction to be incomplete despite large depth.

The V gene lost 3 bases and the J gene lost 7 bases, with 14 bases spanning the gap. CDR3 length equals 13 residues. The germline gives CDR1 SQVTM, CDR2 ANQGSEA. The receptor was derived from a man aged 30 to 39 in good health. The sequenced sample consisted of naive CD8+ T cells sorted from blood. The J gene is TRBJ2-3, the V gene TRBV29-1; D is unresolved. CDR3: CSVEVENVNTQYF. DNA for the CDR3: TGCAGCGTTGAGGTGGAGAACGTTAATACGCAGTATTTT.